Listed below are T cell receptor beta chains from one sample, sequenced in a study of control samples from healthy donors and cancer patients. Assay used: immunoSEQ multiplex PCR; TCRdb lists only in-frame clones, some missing. The sample lists roughly 18,000 clones, roughly 80% occurring once. Sample: PBMCs. Receptor source: a woman between 65 and 79 years old with lung cancer. Each CDR3 is given with its conserved first and last residue. The D gene is left open where the match is weak. Rows may omit the clone size; those that give it use once, few, many or a size class.

V gene	J gene	D gene	clone size	CDR3 DNA	CDR3 protein
TRBV6-5	TRBJ1-4	.	.	TGTGCCAGCAGTTCTACAGGTGGTATACTGTTTTTT	CASSSTGGILFF
TRBV6-4	TRBJ2-3	TRBD2	.	TGTGCCAGCAGTGAGCACCGGGACTACAACACAGATACGCAGTATTTT	CASSEHRDYNTDTQYF
TRBV7-9	TRBJ2-7	.	.	TGTGCCAGCAGCCTGCTTTCTGACCGGTCCTACGAGCAGTACTTC	CASSLLSDRSYEQYF
TRBV20-1	TRBJ2-7	.	.	TGCAGTGCTAGTTTTCCCCCCGCACCATACGAGCAGTACTTC	CSASFPPAPYEQYF
TRBV28	TRBJ1-5	TRBD1	.	TGTGCCAGCAGCCCTATCGACAGGGTCGGAAATCAGCCCCAGCATTTT	CASSPIDRVGNQPQHF
TRBV6-5	TRBJ2-1	.	.	TGTGCCAGCAGTCAGAGCAATGAGCAGTTCTTC	CASSQSNEQFF
TRBV21-1	TRBJ1-2	.	once	TGTGCCAGCAGCAAAGCGCTTTTCAACAGAGGAGGCTATGGCTACACCTTC	CASSKALFNRGGYGYTF
TRBV21-1	TRBJ2-5	.	.	TGTGCCAGCAGCAAATTCCGACAGAGACGCGTCCCGTACCAAGAGACCCAGTACTTC	CASSKFRQRRVPYQETQYF
TRBV11-3	TRBJ2-1	.	once	TGTGCCAGCAGCCGGAGCTCCTACAATGAGCAGTTCTTC	CASSRSSYNEQFF
TRBV19	TRBJ1-5	.	.	TGTGCCAGTAGTATTCAGGCAGGAGTCTTTCAGCCCCAGCATTTT	CASSIQAGVFQPQHF
TRBV4-3	TRBJ2-7	.	.	TGCGCCAGCAGCTTCGGGACGGGGAGCTCCTACGAGCAGTACTTC	CASSFGTGSSYEQYF
TRBV12-5	TRBJ2-4	.	.	TGTGCTAGTGGTAGAGATCGGTCACAGCTAGCCAAAAGCATTCAGTACTTC	CASGRDRSQLAKSIQYF
TRBV5-1	TRBJ1-1	TRBD1	few	TGCGCCAGCAGCCCGGGGACAGGGGGTGCTTACACTGAAGCTTTCTTT	CASSPGTGGAYTEAFF
TRBV4-3	TRBJ1-3	.	.	TGCGCCAGCAGCCAAGATCAAAGAGGGGCGGCTGGAAACACCATATATTTT	CASSQDQRGAAGNTIYF
TRBV9	TRBJ2-6	TRBD2	few	TGTGCCAGCAGCGTAGAAGTGCAGGGGGGCGCGGGGCTAGCGGGAGCTGGGGCCAACGTCCTGACTTTC	CASSVEVQGGAGLAGAGANVLTF
TRBV7-8	TRBJ2-2	TRBD2	.	TGTGCCAGCAGCTTAGCGAGCGGGAGGGTAACCGGGGAGCTGTTTTTT	CASSLASGRVTGELFF
TRBV11-2	TRBJ2-5	TRBD1	few	TGTGCCAGCAGCTTAGCAGGGGGCGTATCAGAGACCCAGTACTTC	CASSLAGGVSETQYF
TRBV7-8	TRBJ2-3	TRBD2	.	TGTGCCAGCAGCCTCCTTGCCCGGGGGGTTACAGATACGCAGTATTTT	CASSLLARGVTDTQYF
TRBV4-3	TRBJ1-1	.	.	TGCGCCAGCAGCCAAGGCCCGGCAGGAGGAGGCACTGAAGCTTTCTTT	CASSQGPAGGGTEAFF
TRBV18	TRBJ1-1	.	.	TGTGCCAGCTCACCACCCTCAGGACGGACGAACACTGAAGCTTTCTTT	CASSPPSGRTNTEAFF
TRBV19	TRBJ1-2	.	.	TGTGCCAGTAGTATTGTCAGGGAAAGCTATGGCTACACCTTC	CASSIVRESYGYTF
TRBV28	TRBJ2-7	TRBD1	.	TGTGCCTGCTCGACAGGGAGCTCCTACGAGCAGTACTTC	CACSTGSSYEQYF
TRBV11-2	TRBJ2-7	.	.	TGTGCCAGCAGCTTAGAACCCCAGTTTGGCTACGAGCAGTACTTC	CASSLEPQFGYEQYF
TRBV28	TRBJ1-1	.	.	TGTGCCAGCAGTTTCCAGGCTGAAGCTTTCTTT	CASSFQAEAFF
TRBV5-1	TRBJ1-6	TRBD1	.	TGCGCCAGCAGCCTGGGAGGACAGGCGAATTCACCCCTCCACTTT	CASSLGGQANSPLHF
TRBV7-9	TRBJ1-1	TRBD1	once	TGTGCCAGCAGTCCTAGGGGACAGTTGAACACTGAAGCTTTCTTT	CASSPRGQLNTEAFF
TRBV29-1	TRBJ1-2	TRBD1	.	TGCAGCGTTGGGCACCCCAGGACAGGGTTTGGCTACACCTTC	CSVGHPRTGFGYTF
TRBV11-2	TRBJ2-7	.	.	TGTGCCAGCAGCTTCGAAGCCTCCTACGAGCAGTACTTC	CASSFEASYEQYF
TRBV5-1	TRBJ2-1	.	.	TGCGCCAGCAGCTTGAGATTTGCGCTAAGGAGCAATGAGCAGTTCTTC	CASSLRFALRSNEQFF
TRBV27	TRBJ2-1	TRBD2	.	TGTGCCAGCAGTTTATGGGCGGGAGCATCCTACAATGAGCAGTTCTTC	CASSLWAGASYNEQFF
TRBV28	TRBJ2-7	.	.	TGTGCCAGCAGTTCAAGGGACGGCTCCTACGAGCAGTACTTC	CASSSRDGSYEQYF
TRBV4-3	TRBJ2-1	TRBD2	.	TGCGCCAGCAGCAGCGGGAAGTCCTACAATGAGCAGTTCTTC	CASSSGKSYNEQFF
TRBV5-4	TRBJ2-5	TRBD1	once	TGTGCCAGCAGCAGGGTGGACAGGCAAGAGACCCAGTACTTC	CASSRVDRQETQYF
TRBV5-6	TRBJ1-4	.	.	TGTGCCAGCAGCCCCGGTCCCGGGGAAAAACTGTTTTTT	CASSPGPGEKLFF
TRBV19	TRBJ1-1	.	once	TGTGCCAGTAGTACTCTAGGGGACACTGAAGCTTTCTTT	CASSTLGDTEAFF
TRBV3-1/TRBV3-2	TRBJ2-7	TRBD2	.	TGTGCCAGCGGACCGACTAGCAGCGCCTACGAGCAGTACTTC	CASGPTSSAYEQYF
TRBV3-1/TRBV3-2	TRBJ1-1	.	.	TGTGCCAGCAGCCAAAGACTGGTGAACACTGAAGCTTTCTTT	CASSQRLVNTEAFF
TRBV6-4	TRBJ2-1	TRBD2	.	TGTGCCAGCAGCGTGACTAGCGGGAGCGGCAATGAGCAGTTCTTC	CASSVTSGSGNEQFF
TRBV13	TRBJ2-2	.	.	TGTGCCAGCAGTCCGTCGCAGATGGGGGGCCTCACCGGGGAGCTGTTTTTT	CASSPSQMGGLTGELFF
TRBV19	TRBJ2-7	TRBD2	once	TGTGCCAGTAGTGAGACTAGCGGCTACGAGCAGTACTTC	CASSETSGYEQYF
TRBV27	TRBJ2-7	.	.	TGTGCCAGCAGTTTATCGATGACTGAAGTCTCCTACGAGCAGTACTTC	CASSLSMTEVSYEQYF
TRBV3-1/TRBV3-2	TRBJ2-1	TRBD2	.	TGTGCCAGCAGCTTTAGACTAGCGGGAGTCTACTTTCCCTACAATGAGCAGTTCTTC	CASSFRLAGVYFPYNEQFF
TRBV15	TRBJ1-2	TRBD1	.	TGTGCCACCAGCAGAGACCGGACAGGGGTTGATGGCTACACCTTC	CATSRDRTGVDGYTF
TRBV27	TRBJ2-3	.	.	TGTGCCAGCAGTTTAAGCCGTCCAGATACGCAGTATTTT	CASSLSRPDTQYF
TRBV28	TRBJ1-2	TRBD1	.	TGTGCCAGCAGTTTGCGGACAGGGTATCTGGGCTACACCTTC	CASSLRTGYLGYTF
TRBV18	TRBJ2-1	.	.	TGTGCCAGCTCACCTCGGGATGAGCAGTTCTTC	CASSPRDEQFF